Below, one T cell receptor (beta chain) is given with its context. The sample is drawn from a study of blood T cell repertoires in COVID-19. As for the study in general: Acute and convalescent COVID-19 samples came from the United States, Italy and Spain. T cells, B-cell-depleted T cells, or PBMCs supplied cDNA or gDNA.

Source study methods: Cell counts per sample came from amplifying reference gene primers. Produced via immunoSEQ multiplex PCR; TCRdb's table is partial and in-frame only. V and J calls and clone size are as listed in that table; D and trimming were resolved from the DNA. The sample consists of around 250,000 clones, about 88% of them appearing once. Source material: peripheral blood. The source of this sequence is a man aged 18-30 years with active or convalescent COVID-19.

DNA of the CDR3: TGTGCTAGTGGTTTGGTACTCCCCTCTATTAGCCCCCTCAATTCACCCCTCCACTTT. This encodes CASGLVLPSISPLNSPLHF. This chain connects TRBV12-5 to TRBJ1-6, with D unclear. From germline, CDR1 is LGHNT and CDR2 FRNRAP. The CDR3 consists of 19 residues. Between the trimmed V and J ends, which lost 0 bases and 7 bases, there was a span of 22 bases.